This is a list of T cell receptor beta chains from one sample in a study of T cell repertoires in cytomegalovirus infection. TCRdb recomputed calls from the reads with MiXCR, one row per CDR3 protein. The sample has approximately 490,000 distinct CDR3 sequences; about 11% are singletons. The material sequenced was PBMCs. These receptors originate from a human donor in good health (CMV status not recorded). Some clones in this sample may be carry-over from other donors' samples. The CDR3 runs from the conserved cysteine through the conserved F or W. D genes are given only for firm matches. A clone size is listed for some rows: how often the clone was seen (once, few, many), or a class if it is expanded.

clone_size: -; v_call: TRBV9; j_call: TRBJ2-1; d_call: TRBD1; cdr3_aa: CASSATGTGGFYNEQFF; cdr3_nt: TGTGCCAGCAGCGCCACCGGGACAGGGGGCTTCTACAATGAGCAGTTCTTC
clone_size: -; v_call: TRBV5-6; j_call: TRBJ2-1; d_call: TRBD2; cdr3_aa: CASSSYPPGGGWGEQFF; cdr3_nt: TGTGCCAGCAGCTCCTATCCTCCAGGCGGGGGGTGGGGTGAGCAGTTCTTC
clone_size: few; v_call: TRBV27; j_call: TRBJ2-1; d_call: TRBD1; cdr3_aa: CASSLGTVHNEQFF; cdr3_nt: TGTGCCAGCAGTTTAGGGACAGTACACAATGAGCAGTTCTTC
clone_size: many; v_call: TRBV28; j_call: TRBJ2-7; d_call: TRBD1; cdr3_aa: CASGTGREQYF; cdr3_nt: TGTGCCAGCGGGACAGGGCGCGAGCAGTACTTC
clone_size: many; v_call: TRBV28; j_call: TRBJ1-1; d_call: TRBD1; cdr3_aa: CASSGQGLIRAFF; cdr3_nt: TGTGCCAGCAGCGGACAGGGTCTAATTCGAGCTTTCTTT
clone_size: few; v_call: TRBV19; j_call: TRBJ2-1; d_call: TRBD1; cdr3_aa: CASRTGTGDLDEQFF; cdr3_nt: TGTGCCAGTAGGACCGGGACAGGGGATTTGGATGAGCAGTTCTTC
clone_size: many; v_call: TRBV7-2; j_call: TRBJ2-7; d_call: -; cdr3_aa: CASSLGPGAYEQYF; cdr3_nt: TGTGCCAGCAGCTTAGGGCCAGGGGCCTACGAGCAGTACTTC
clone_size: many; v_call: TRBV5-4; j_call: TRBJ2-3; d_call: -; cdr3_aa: CASSLEGTDTQYF; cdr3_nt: TGTGCCAGCAGCTTAGAGGGTACAGATACGCAGTATTTT
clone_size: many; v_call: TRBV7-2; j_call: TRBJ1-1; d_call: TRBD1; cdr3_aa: CASSMDRIKAFF; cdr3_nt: TGTGCCAGCAGCATGGACAGGATCAAAGCTTTCTTT
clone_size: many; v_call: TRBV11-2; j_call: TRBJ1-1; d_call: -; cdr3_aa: CASSFWGRGETEAFF; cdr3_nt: TGTGCCAGCAGCTTCTGGGGCAGGGGTGAGACTGAAGCTTTCTTT
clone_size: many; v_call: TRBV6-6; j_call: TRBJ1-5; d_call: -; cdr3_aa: CASSYTGPVSNQPQHF; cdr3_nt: TGTGCCAGCAGTTACACCGGGCCCGTTAGCAATCAGCCCCAGCATTTT
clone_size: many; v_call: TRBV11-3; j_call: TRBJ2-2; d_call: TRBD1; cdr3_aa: CASSRDRGLTGELFF; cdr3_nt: TGTGCCAGCAGCCGGGACAGGGGGCTCACCGGGGAGCTGTTTTTT
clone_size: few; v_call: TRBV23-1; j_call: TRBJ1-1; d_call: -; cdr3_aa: CASSHPRQDPQPEAFF; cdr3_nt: TGCGCCAGCAGTCATCCCAGACAGGACCCTCAACCTGAAGCTTTCTTT
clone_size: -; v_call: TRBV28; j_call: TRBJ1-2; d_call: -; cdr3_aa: CASSFGQGINYGYTF; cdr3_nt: TGTGCCAGCAGTTTTGGTCAGGGGATTAACTATGGCTACACCTTC
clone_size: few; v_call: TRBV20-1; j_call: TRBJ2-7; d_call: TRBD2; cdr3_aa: CSAGGGGNEQYF; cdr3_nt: TGCAGTGCAGGTGGGGGAGGGAACGAGCAGTACTTC
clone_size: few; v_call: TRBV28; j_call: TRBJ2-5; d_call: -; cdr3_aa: CASKDSGSRETQYF; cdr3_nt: TGTGCCAGCAAAGACAGCGGGTCCAGGGAGACCCAGTACTTC
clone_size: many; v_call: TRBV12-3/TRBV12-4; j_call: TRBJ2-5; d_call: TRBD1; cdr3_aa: CASSSTGEETQYF; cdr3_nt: TGTGCCAGCAGTTCAACAGGGGAAGAGACCCAGTACTTC
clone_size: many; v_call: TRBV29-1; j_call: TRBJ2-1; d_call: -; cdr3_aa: CSVEGGQSSYNEQFF; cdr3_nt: TGCAGCGTTGAAGGTGGACAAAGCTCCTACAATGAGCAGTTCTTC
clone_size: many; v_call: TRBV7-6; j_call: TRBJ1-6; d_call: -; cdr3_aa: CASSLAGAYNSPLHF; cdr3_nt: TGTGCCAGCAGCTTAGCAGGGGCTTATAATTCACCCCTCCACTTT
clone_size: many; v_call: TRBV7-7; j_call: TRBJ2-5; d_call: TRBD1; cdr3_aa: CASSQNRGRETQYF; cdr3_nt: TGTGCCAGCAGCCAAAACAGGGGGCGAGAGACCCAGTACTTC
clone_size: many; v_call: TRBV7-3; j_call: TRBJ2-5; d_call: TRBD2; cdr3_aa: CASSLWTSGAETQYF; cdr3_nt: TGTGCCAGCAGCTTATGGACTAGCGGGGCTGAGACCCAGTACTTC
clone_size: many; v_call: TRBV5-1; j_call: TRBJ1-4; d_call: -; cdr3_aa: CASSLVVGSTNEKLFF; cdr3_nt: TGCGCCAGCAGCCTGGTGGTAGGGTCAACTAATGAAAAACTGTTTTTT
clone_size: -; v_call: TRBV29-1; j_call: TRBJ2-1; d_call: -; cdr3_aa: CSGTDRQTYNEQFF; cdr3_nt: TGCAGCGGAACCGACAGGCAGACGTACAATGAGCAGTTCTTC
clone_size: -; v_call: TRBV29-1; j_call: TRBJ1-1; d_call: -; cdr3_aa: CSAADGNTEAFF; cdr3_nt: TGCAGCGCCGCGGACGGAAACACTGAAGCTTTCTTT
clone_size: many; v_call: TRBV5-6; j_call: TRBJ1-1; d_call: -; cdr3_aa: CASSSLQYLIRGLEAFF; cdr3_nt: TGTGCCAGCAGCTCCCTCCAATATCTAATCCGGGGCCTTGAAGCTTTCTTT
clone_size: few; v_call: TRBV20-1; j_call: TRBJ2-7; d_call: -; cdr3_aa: CSATRDGDSYEQYF; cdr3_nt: TGCAGTGCTACTAGGGACGGCGACTCCTACGAGCAGTACTTC
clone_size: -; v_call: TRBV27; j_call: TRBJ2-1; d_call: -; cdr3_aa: CASIGADSYNEQFF; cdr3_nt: TGTGCCAGCATTGGGGCGGATTCCTACAATGAGCAGTTCTTC
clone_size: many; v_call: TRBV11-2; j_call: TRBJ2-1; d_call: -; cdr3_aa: CASSLDLRLAHEQFF; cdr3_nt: TGTGCCAGCAGCTTAGATTTACGGCTAGCCCACGAGCAGTTCTTC
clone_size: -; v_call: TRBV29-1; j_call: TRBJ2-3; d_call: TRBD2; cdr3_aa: CSGQRGSSADTQYF; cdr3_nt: TGCAGCGGCCAGCGGGGGAGTAGCGCAGATACGCAGTATTTT
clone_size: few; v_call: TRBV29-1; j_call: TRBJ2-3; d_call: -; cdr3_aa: CSVSSTDTQYF; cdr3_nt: TGCAGCGTTTCCAGCACAGATACGCAGTATTTT
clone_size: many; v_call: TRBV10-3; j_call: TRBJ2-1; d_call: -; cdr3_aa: CAISENRGGNEQFF; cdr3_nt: TGTGCCATCAGTGAAAATAGGGGCGGGAATGAGCAGTTCTTC
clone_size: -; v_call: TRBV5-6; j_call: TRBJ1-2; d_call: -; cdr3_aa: CASSQNLNYGYTF; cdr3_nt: TGTGCCAGCAGCCAGAATTTGAACTATGGCTACACCTTC
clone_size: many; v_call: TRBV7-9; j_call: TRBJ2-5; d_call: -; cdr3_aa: CASRSPRGVYEETQYF; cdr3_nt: TGTGCCAGCAGATCGCCCCGTGGGGTTTACGAAGAGACCCAGTACTTC
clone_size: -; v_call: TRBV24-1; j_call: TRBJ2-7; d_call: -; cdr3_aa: CATSGDLGYEQYF; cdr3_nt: TGTGCCACCAGCGGGGACCTTGGGTACGAGCAGTACTTC
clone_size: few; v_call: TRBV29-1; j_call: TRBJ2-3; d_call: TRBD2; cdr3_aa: CSVPLTSGRVDTQYF; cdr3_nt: TGCAGCGTTCCGTTAACTAGCGGGAGGGTGGATACGCAGTATTTT
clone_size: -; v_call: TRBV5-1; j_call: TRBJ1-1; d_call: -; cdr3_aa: CASSFGSANTEAFF; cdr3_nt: TGCGCCAGCAGCTTCGGGAGTGCGAACACTGAAGCTTTCTTT
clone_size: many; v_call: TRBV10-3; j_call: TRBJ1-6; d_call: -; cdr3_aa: CAISFNRESSPLHF; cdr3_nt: TGTGCCATCAGTTTTAACAGGGAGAGTTCACCCCTCCACTTT
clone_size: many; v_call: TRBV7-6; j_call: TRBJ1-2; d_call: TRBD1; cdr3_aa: CASSVWTGANYGYTF; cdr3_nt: TGTGCCAGCAGCGTTTGGACAGGGGCTAACTATGGCTACACCTTC
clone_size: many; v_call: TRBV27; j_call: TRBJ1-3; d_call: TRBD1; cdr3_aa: CASSLSYRGPISGNTIYF; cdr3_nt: TGTGCCAGCAGTTTATCCTACAGGGGCCCTATCTCTGGAAACACCATATATTTT
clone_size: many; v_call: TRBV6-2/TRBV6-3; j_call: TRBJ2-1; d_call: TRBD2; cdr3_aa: CASRDSGSYNEQFF; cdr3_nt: TGTGCCAGCAGAGATAGCGGGAGCTACAATGAGCAGTTCTTC
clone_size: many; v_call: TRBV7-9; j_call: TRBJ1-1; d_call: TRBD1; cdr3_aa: CASSRGQGWEAFF; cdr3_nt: TGTGCCAGCAGCCGTGGACAGGGGTGGGAAGCTTTCTTT
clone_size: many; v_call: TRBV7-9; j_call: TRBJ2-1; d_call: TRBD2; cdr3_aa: CASSPKGGSYNEQFF; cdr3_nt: TGTGCCAGCAGCCCTAAGGGCGGGAGCTACAATGAGCAGTTCTTC
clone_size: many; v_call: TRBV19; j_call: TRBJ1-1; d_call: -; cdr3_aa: CASSFGGGRGVTEAFF; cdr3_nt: TGTGCCAGTAGTTTCGGTGGGGGAAGGGGAGTGACAGAAGCTTTCTTT